By proportion, the clone carrying this TCR beta chain is medium-sized. The germline gives CDR1 SGHVS, CDR2 FNYEAQ. The CDR3 is made up of 16 amino acids. V gave up 5 bases and J gave up 5 bases, with 20 bases separating them. These data come from a study of T cell repertoires in aging, cancer and after chemotherapy. About the research overall: Paired samples before and after chemotherapy came from chronic lymphocytic leukemia patients on fludarabine- or bendamustine-based regimens.

The template was genomic DNA from peripheral blood, not RNA. Rearranged V-D-J TRB sequences were amplified with a mixed TRB-A/B primer pool. Each CDR3 protein gets one entry after TCRdb re-called the multiplex PCR reads with MiXCR. The sample holds some 5,900 distinct CDR3 sequences, about 20% seen once. The V and J genes are TRBV7-6 and TRBJ2-3; D may match TRBD1 or TRBD2 (5 bases each). This receptor was taken from a human donor with a blood cancer. Sequenced input: blood. The CDR3 region has the DNA TGTGCCAGCAGCCCGACACCGGGACCCGCTCAAGATACGCAGTATTTT. Translated, it gives CASSPTPGPAQDTQYF.